A selection of T cell receptor beta chains follows, all from one sample in a study of T cell repertoires in cytomegalovirus infection. MiXCR, applied by TCRdb to the reads, yields one record per CDR3 protein. The sample shows 650,000 to 900,000 distinct CDR3 sequences, just under 30% of them seen only once. The antigens of these receptors remain unknown. The sequencing used cultured CD8+ T cells from PBMCs, collected from culture after CMV antigen stimulation. These TCRs come from a human donor in good health (CMV status not recorded). Some clones in this sample may be carry-over from other donors' samples. Each CDR3 is given with its conserved first and last residue. D genes are given only for firm matches. Only part of the rows carry a size: once, few, many, or a class if the clone is expanded.

TRBD2 | few | TRBJ2-1 | TRBV19 | CASSAGGNYNEQFF | TGTGCCAGTAGCGCGGGGGGGAACTACAATGAGCAGTTCTTC
TRBD1 | few | TRBJ1-2 | TRBV29-1 | CSVEVPGGTYGYTF | TGCAGCGTTGAAGTGCCAGGGGGGACCTATGGCTACACCTTC
- | - | TRBJ1-2 | TRBV6-6 | CASSLARAENGYTF | TGTGCCAGCAGTTTAGCCAGGGCCGAAAATGGCTACACCTTC
- | - | TRBJ1-2 | TRBV2 | CAHPGYYGYTF | TGTGCCCATCCGGGTTACTATGGCTACACCTTC
- | - | TRBJ2-7 | TRBV29-1 | CSVEVSGESYEQYF | TGCAGCGTTGAAGTGTCAGGGGAGTCCTACGAGCAGTACTTC
- | - | TRBJ2-5 | TRBV29-1 | CSASTWAGETQYF | TGCAGCGCCTCGACTTGGGCGGGAGAGACCCAGTACTTC
- | - | TRBJ2-7 | TRBV27 | CATRGGSSSYEQYF | TGTGCTACCAGAGGGGGGTCGAGCTCCTACGAGCAGTACTTC
TRBD1 | many | TRBJ1-3 | TRBV7-9 | CASSLYGQGPGNTIYF | TGTGCCAGCAGCTTATACGGACAGGGGCCTGGAAACACCATATATTTT
- | many | TRBJ1-6 | TRBV27 | CASSLSIPGQYNSPLHF | TGTGCCAGCAGTTTATCGATTCCAGGGCAGTATAATTCACCCCTCCACTTT
- | - | TRBJ1-1 | TRBV12-3/TRBV12-4 | CASSFSVGGRGMNTEAFF | TGTGCCAGCAGTTTCTCTGTCGGTGGCCGGGGAATGAACACTGAAGCTTTCTTT
- | few | TRBJ1-6 | TRBV25-1 | CASRWGPNSPLHF | TGTGCCAGCAGATGGGGGCCTAATTCACCCCTCCACTTT
- | many | TRBJ2-2 | TRBV4-3 | CASSQGQSTGELFF | TGCGCCAGCAGCCAAGGACAGTCGACCGGGGAGCTGTTTTTT
- | many | TRBJ2-1 | TRBV6-1 | CASSERRGGQNEQFF | TGTGCCAGCAGTGAAAGGAGGGGGGGCCAGAATGAGCAGTTCTTC
TRBD1 | many | TRBJ1-2 | TRBV20-1 | CSATVPGQVWHGYTF | TGCAGTGCTACCGTCCCGGGACAGGTTTGGCATGGCTACACCTTC
- | - | TRBJ1-2 | TRBV19 | CASEPGSLEGYTF | TGTGCCAGCGAACCGGGCTCCCTGGAGGGCTACACCTTC
- | - | TRBJ2-1 | TRBV7-8 | CASSLIGRYSYNEQFF | TGTGCCAGCAGCTTAATTGGAAGATACTCCTACAATGAGCAGTTCTTC
- | - | TRBJ2-3 | TRBV7-6 | CASSVAEDTQYF | TGTGCCAGCAGCGTAGCCGAGGATACGCAGTATTTT
- | - | TRBJ2-7 | TRBV12-3/TRBV12-4 | CASRRLGDYEQYF | TGTGCCAGCAGGCGACTAGGAGACTACGAGCAGTACTTC
- | - | TRBJ1-5 | TRBV12-3/TRBV12-4 | CASSSEVGGSQPQHF | TGTGCCAGCAGTTCCGAGGTGGGAGGGAGTCAGCCCCAGCATTTT
- | - | TRBJ1-5 | TRBV4-1 | CASSQEFRVQPQHF | TGCGCCAGCAGCCAAGAGTTTCGGGTTCAGCCCCAGCATTTT
TRBD2 | few | TRBJ2-3 | TRBV7-9 | CASSPAGGPRLSTDTQYF | TGTGCCAGCAGCCCCGCGGGGGGGCCTCGCCTTAGCACAGATACGCAGTATTTT
- | - | TRBJ1-1 | TRBV5-5 | CASRPQGPTEAFF | TGTGCCAGCAGGCCTCAGGGACCCACTGAAGCTTTCTTT
- | - | TRBJ2-3 | TRBV2 | CASSEIGKGLTDTQYF | TGTGCCAGCAGTGAAATAGGGAAAGGTCTCACAGATACGCAGTATTTT
- | few | TRBJ1-2 | TRBV5-4 | CASSPIQGLVYGYTF | TGTGCCAGCAGCCCCATTCAGGGGTTGGTCTATGGCTACACCTTC
- | many | TRBJ2-1 | TRBV7-2 | CASSLMENEQFF | TGTGCCAGCAGCTTAATGGAGAATGAGCAGTTCTTC
- | once | TRBJ1-1 | TRBV24-1 | CATTEGSGTEAFF | TGTGCCACCACCGAAGGGTCGGGAACTGAAGCTTTCTTT
TRBD1 | - | TRBJ1-2 | TRBV20-1 | CSAYRTGGYGYTF | TGCAGTGCCTACCGGACAGGGGGCTATGGCTACACCTTC
TRBD2 | - | TRBJ2-1 | TRBV7-2 | CASSFYPGGSSYNEQFF | TGTGCCAGCAGCTTCTACCCCGGGGGGAGCTCCTACAATGAGCAGTTCTTC
- | many | TRBJ2-7 | TRBV7-9 | CASSLDSSYEQYF | TGTGCCAGCAGCTTAGACAGTTCCTACGAGCAGTACTTC
TRBD1 | - | TRBJ1-6 | TRBV28 | CASSLTGTLSSPLHF | TGTGCCAGCAGCCTGACAGGGACCCTGAGTTCACCCCTCCACTTT
- | few | TRBJ2-1 | TRBV4-1 | CASSQIAGISNEQFF | TGCGCCAGCAGCCAAATCGCCGGGATCTCCAATGAGCAGTTCTTC
TRBD2 | - | TRBJ2-2 | TRBV20-1 | CSVTTPLAGLFPNTGELFF | TGCAGTGTTACGACCCCACTAGCGGGACTTTTCCCGAACACCGGGGAGCTGTTTTTT
- | many | TRBJ1-2 | TRBV7-8 | CASSPHRAVTNYGYTF | TGTGCCAGCAGCCCTCATAGGGCAGTCACTAACTATGGCTACACCTTC
- | few | TRBJ2-1 | TRBV7-8 | CASSSRWQGNEQFF | TGTGCCAGCAGCAGCAGATGGCAGGGTAATGAGCAGTTCTTC
TRBD1 | few | TRBJ2-2 | TRBV5-4 | CASRLRDSAYGELFF | TGTGCCAGCAGGCTCCGGGACAGTGCATACGGGGAGCTGTTTTTT
TRBD1 | few | TRBJ1-4 | TRBV4-1 | CASSQAGGQGALITTNEKLFF | TGCGCCAGCAGCCAAGCTGGGGGACAGGGGGCTTTAATCACAACTAATGAAAAACTGTTTTTT
- | few | TRBJ1-1 | TRBV4-1 | CASRDANTEAFF | TGCGCCAGCAGGGACGCGAACACTGAAGCTTTCTTT
- | - | TRBJ1-1 | TRBV6-5 | CASRKMTVSTEAFF | TGTGCCAGCAGGAAGATGACGGTGAGCACTGAAGCTTTCTTT
TRBD1 | - | TRBJ1-2 | TRBV27 | CASSLLTGKGYTF | TGTGCCAGCAGTTTACTGACAGGGAAGGGCTACACCTTC
- | - | TRBJ2-7 | TRBV12-5 | CASATGALHLYEQYF | TGTGCTAGTGCCACCGGGGCCCTTCACCTCTACGAGCAGTACTTC
TRBD1 | once | TRBJ2-1 | TRBV2 | CASIGSDRASYNEQFF | TGTGCCAGCATAGGATCGGACAGGGCTTCCTACAATGAGCAGTTCTTC
- | few | TRBJ1-1 | TRBV6-2/TRBV6-3 | CAAEDLWNTEAFF | TGTGCCGCCGAAGACCTTTGGAACACTGAAGCTTTCTTT
- | few | TRBJ2-7 | TRBV28 | CASRAPGSFTYEQYF | TGTGCCAGCAGAGCACCGGGCAGTTTTACCTACGAGCAGTACTTC
- | - | TRBJ1-3 | TRBV12-3/TRBV12-4 | CASSLAPGLDTIYF | TGTGCCAGCAGTTTGGCCCCAGGGTTAGACACCATATATTTT
- | few | TRBJ1-1 | TRBV5-1 | CASSLFGEGTEAFF | TGCGCCAGCAGCTTGTTCGGCGAAGGAACTGAAGCTTTCTTT
- | - | TRBJ2-5 | TRBV12-3/TRBV12-4 | CASSLPRQETQYF | TGTGCCAGCAGTCTACCCCGGCAAGAGACCCAGTACTTC
TRBD1 | - | TRBJ1-6 | TRBV7-9 | CASSVGQGTPLHF | TGTGCCAGCAGCGTCGGACAGGGAACACCCCTCCACTTT
- | - | TRBJ1-2 | TRBV6-2/TRBV6-3 | CASSQGTPYSYTF | TGTGCCAGCAGCCAAGGGACACCCTACAGCTACACCTTC
- | - | TRBJ2-3 | TRBV4-1 | CASSQDDFDTQYF | TGCGCCAGCAGCCAAGACGATTTCGATACGCAGTATTTT
- | - | TRBJ1-2 | TRBV7-8 | CASSLATHVYGYTF | TGTGCCAGCAGCTTAGCAACTCACGTCTATGGCTACACCTTC
- | - | TRBJ1-2 | TRBV7-9 | CASSGSGGHGYTF | TGTGCCAGCAGCGGGTCGGGGGGACACGGCTACACCTTC
- | few | TRBJ1-4 | TRBV6-5 | CASSYSRGEKLFF | TGTGCCAGCAGTTACTCGAGGGGTGAAAAACTGTTTTTT
TRBD1 | - | TRBJ2-2 | TRBV28 | CASSFHWTGGAGSDTGELFF | TGTGCCAGCAGTTTCCACTGGACAGGGGGCGCGGGGTCGGACACCGGGGAGCTGTTTTTT
TRBD1 | - | TRBJ2-7 | TRBV27 | CASSSGQGPYEQYF | TGTGCCAGCAGTAGTGGACAGGGCCCCTACGAGCAGTACTTC
- | - | TRBJ1-2 | TRBV7-4 | CASSLVPGRNYGYTF | TGTGCCAGCAGCTTAGTCCCGGGGCGGAACTATGGCTACACCTTC
TRBD1 | - | TRBJ2-2 | TRBV27 | CASSRWTGEDTGELFF | TGTGCTAGCAGCCGGTGGACAGGGGAGGACACCGGGGAGCTGTTTTTT
- | many | TRBJ1-1 | TRBV12-3/TRBV12-4 | CASSFWPGTEAFF | TGTGCCAGCAGCTTCTGGCCTGGCACTGAAGCTTTCTTT